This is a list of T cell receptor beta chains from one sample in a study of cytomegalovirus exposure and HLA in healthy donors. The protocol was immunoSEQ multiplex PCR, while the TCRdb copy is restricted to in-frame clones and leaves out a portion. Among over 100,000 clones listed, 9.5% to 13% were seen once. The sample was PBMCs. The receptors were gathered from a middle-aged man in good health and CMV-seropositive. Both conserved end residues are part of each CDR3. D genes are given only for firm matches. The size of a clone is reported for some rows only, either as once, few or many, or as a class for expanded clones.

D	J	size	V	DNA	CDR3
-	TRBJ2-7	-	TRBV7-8	TGTGCCAGCAGCTTGCCCGGCGGGGTGGGCGAGCAGTACTTC	CASSLPGGVGEQYF
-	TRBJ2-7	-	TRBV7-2	TGTGCCAGCAGCTTAGCGTATTTGGAGGGGCAGTACTTC	CASSLAYLEGQYF
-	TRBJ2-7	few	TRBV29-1	TGCAGCGTTGGGTCCGGAGGTGTAAATTACGAGCAGTACTTC	CSVGSGGVNYEQYF
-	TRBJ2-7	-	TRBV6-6	TGTGCCAGCAGTTCCTCCCCTCGCGAGCAGTACTTC	CASSSSPREQYF
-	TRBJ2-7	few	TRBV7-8	TGTGCCAGCAGCCCGGCGACTAGTCGCGACTACGAGCAGTACTTC	CASSPATSRDYEQYF
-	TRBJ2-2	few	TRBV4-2	TGTGCCAGCAGCCAAGGGACAGAGGGCACCGGGGAGCTGTTTTTT	CASSQGTEGTGELFF
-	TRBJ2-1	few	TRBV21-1	TGTGCCAGCAGCAAGGGCTGTGAGCAGTTCTTC	CASSKGCEQFF
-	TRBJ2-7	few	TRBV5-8	TGTGCCAGCAGCCAAGGAGGCCTCGACTACTACGAGCAGTACTTC	CASSQGGLDYYEQYF
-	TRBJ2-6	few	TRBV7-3	TGTGCCAGTCAGGGCTCTGGGGCCAACGTCCTGACTTTC	CASQGSGANVLTF
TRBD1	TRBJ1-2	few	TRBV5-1	TGCGCCAGCAGCCTAGGACAGGGAAACTATGGCTACACCTTC	CASSLGQGNYGYTF
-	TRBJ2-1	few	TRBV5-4	TGTGCCATCCCCGGAGGGCCGAACAATGAGCAGTTCTTC	CAIPGGPNNEQFF
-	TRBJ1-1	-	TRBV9	TGTGCCAGCAGCGGGGGAGATACTGAAGCTTTCTTT	CASSGGDTEAFF
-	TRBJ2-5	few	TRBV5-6	TGTGCCAGCAGCTTTCCCGGGGGAGGAATTGGGACCCAGTACTTC	CASSFPGGGIGTQYF
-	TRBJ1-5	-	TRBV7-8	TGTGCCAGCAGCTTCCAGGGCAGTCAGCCCCAGCATTTT	CASSFQGSQPQHF
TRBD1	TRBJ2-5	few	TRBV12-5	TGTGCTAGTGGTTTGGTAGTCCTAGGACAGGGGCAAGAGACCCAGTACTTC	CASGLVVLGQGQETQYF
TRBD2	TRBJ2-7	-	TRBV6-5	TGTGCCAGCAGCCCCACTAGCGGGAGGGCCTACGAGCAGTACTTC	CASSPTSGRAYEQYF
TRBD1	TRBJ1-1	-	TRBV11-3	TGTGCCAGCAGCCTAGGGGGCTTGAACACTGAAGCTTTCTTT	CASSLGGLNTEAFF
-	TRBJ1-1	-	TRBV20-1	TGCAGTGCTAGAGATGTGAGGGAAGCTTTCTTT	CSARDVREAFF
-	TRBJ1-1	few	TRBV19	TGTGCCAGTAAGCTCGGGGAAGCTTTCTTT	CASKLGEAFF
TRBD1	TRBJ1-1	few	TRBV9	TGTGCCAGCAGCGCGGGACAGGGGGTGACGAACACTGAAGCTTTCTTT	CASSAGQGVTNTEAFF
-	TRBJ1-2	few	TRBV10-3	TGTGCCATCAGCCCTGAGACAGGCTTTAAGACCTTC	CAISPETGFKTF
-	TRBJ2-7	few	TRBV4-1	TGCGCCAGCAGCCCCTACGACAGCTACGAGCAGTACTTC	CASSPYDSYEQYF
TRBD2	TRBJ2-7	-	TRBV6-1	TGTGCCAGCATTATAGCGGGAGGATCCTACGAGCAGTACTTC	CASIIAGGSYEQYF
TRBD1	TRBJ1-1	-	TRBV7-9	TGTGCCAGCAGCCACAGGGGGAGGAACACTGAAGCTTTCTTT	CASSHRGRNTEAFF
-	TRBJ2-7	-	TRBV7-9	TGTGCCAGCAGCTTAAGGGACACGACAACCTACGAGCAGTACTTC	CASSLRDTTTYEQYF
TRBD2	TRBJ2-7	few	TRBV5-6	TGTGCCAGCAGGGCTAGTGGGGGACTAGCGACCGGGTACGAGCAGTACTTC	CASRASGGLATGYEQYF
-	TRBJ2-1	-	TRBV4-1	TGCGCCAGCAGCCAGACTCAATATGAGCAGTTCTTC	CASSQTQYEQFF
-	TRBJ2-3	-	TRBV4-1	TGCGCCAGCAGCCGCGGAGGACAGACTACGCAGTATTTT	CASSRGGQTTQYF
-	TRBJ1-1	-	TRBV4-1	TGCGCCAGCAGCCAAGTGTGGCCGATTTCTGAAGCTTTCTTT	CASSQVWPISEAFF
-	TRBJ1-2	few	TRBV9	TGTGCCAGCAGCGACGACAGAGCTAACTATGGCTACACCTTC	CASSDDRANYGYTF